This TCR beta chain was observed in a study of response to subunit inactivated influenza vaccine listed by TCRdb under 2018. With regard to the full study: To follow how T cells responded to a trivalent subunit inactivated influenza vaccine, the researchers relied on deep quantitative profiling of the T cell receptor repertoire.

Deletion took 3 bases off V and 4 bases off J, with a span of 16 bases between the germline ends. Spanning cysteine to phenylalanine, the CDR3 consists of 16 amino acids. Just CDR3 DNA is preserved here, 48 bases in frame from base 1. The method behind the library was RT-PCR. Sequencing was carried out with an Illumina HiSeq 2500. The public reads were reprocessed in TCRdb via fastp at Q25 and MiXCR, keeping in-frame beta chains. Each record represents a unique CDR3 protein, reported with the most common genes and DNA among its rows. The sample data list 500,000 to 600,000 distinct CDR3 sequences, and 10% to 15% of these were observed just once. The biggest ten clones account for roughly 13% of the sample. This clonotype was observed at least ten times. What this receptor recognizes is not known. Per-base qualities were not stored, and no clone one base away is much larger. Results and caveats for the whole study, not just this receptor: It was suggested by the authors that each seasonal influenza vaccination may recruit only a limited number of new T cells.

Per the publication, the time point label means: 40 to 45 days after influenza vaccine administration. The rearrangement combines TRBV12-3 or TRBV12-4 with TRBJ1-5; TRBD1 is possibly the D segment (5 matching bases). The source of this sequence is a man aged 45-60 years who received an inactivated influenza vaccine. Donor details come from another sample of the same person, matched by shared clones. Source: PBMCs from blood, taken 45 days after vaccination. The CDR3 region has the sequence CASSFSLQAKNQPQHF. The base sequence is TGTGCCAGCAGTTTCAGTCTACAGGCCAAGAATCAGCCCCAGCATTTT.